The subject of this entry is one T cell receptor beta chain. Its antigen is not identified. This sample is drawn from a study of shared clonotypes between healthy human individuals. As for the study in general: CD8 memory received one plate per donor, CD8 naive two, CD4 memory three and CD4 naive three.

CDR1 and CDR2 from the germline V gene are SGHRS and YFSETQ. Trimming removed 4 bases at V and 4 bases at J, with 11 bases between. The CDR3 is 13 amino acids. Researchers divided each subset's genomic DNA evenly across several immunoSEQ plates. The method was immunoSEQ multiplex PCR; TCRdb's version includes in-frame clones alone and lacks a portion of them. Of some 2.1 million clones in the sample, just under 95% are singletons; the top ten hold less than 2%. Naive-designated CD8 cells lacked CD45RO, were positively enriched for CCR7, and omitted terminally differentiated effector memory CD45RA+ cells. Study findings and constraints: Unshared clonotypes carried lower generation probabilities than those common to all four donors. Memory subsets generally showed smaller estimated richness than naive subsets did.

Sequenced input: naive CD8+ T cells from PBMCs. The receptor was derived from a man aged 18 to 29 in good health. Some clones in this sample may be carry-over from other donors' samples. The rearrangement joins TRBV5-1 to TRBJ1-2, with D tentatively TRBD1 (5 bases). CDR3 coding DNA: TGCGCCAGCAGCGAGGGACTCCGCTATGGCTACACCTTC. Encoded protein: CASSEGLRYGYTF.